Below are 27 T cell receptor beta chains sequenced from a single sample in a study of shared clonotypes between healthy human individuals. The method was immunoSEQ multiplex PCR; TCRdb's version includes in-frame clones alone and lacks a portion of them. The table has 560,000 or so clones, about 96% seen once. Positive CCR7 selection of CD45RO-negative cells yielded the naive CD8 cells, and terminally differentiated effector memory CD45RA+ cells were excluded. The sample comprised naive CD8+ T cells sorted from blood. The receptors here all came from a woman aged 25 to 39 in good health.

This chain connects TRBV5-6 to TRBJ1-1, with D possibly matching TRBD1 (6 bases). CDR1 and CDR2 from the germline V gene are SGHDT and YYEEEE. V lost 0 bases to trimming and J lost 2 bases, with 14 bases between them. CDR3 length: 16 amino acids. Written as DNA, the CDR3 is TGTGCCAGCAGCTTGGACAGGGCTACCCCCAACACTGAAGCTTTCTTT. Its translation: CASSLDRATPNTEAFF.

The rearrangement joins TRBV7-6 to TRBJ2-7; D might be TRBD2 (5 bases). V lost 2 bases, J lost 2 bases, and 16 bases lay in between. The CDR3 has 16 amino acids. Germline CDR1 SGHVS, CDR2 FNYEAQ. The CDR3 protein is CASSLYPADNPYEQYF. In DNA form, the CDR3 reads TGTGCCAGCAGCTTATATCCAGCGGATAACCCCTACGAGCAGTACTTC.

The V call is TRBV27, the J call TRBJ2-7, with 10 bases fitting TRBD2. The V segment lost 5 bases and the J segment 3 bases; nucleotides outside the gene matches: 10. Germline assignment: CDR1 MNHEY and CDR2 SMNVEV (reference sequence). This CDR3 is 16 amino acids long. CDR3 in amino acids: CASSPLQEREGYEQYF. CDR3 DNA: TGTGCCAGCAGTCCCCTCCAGGAGCGGGAGGGCTACGAGCAGTACTTC.

The CDR3 region is CASSLFLADQYF. The CDR3 DNA reads TGTGCCAGCAGTTTATTTCTAGCGGATCAGTACTTC. The chain has TRBV28 and TRBJ2-7, with 7 bases matching TRBD2. The CDR3 spans 12 residues. The V gene end was trimmed by 1 base and the J gene end by 10 bases; junction bases not matched to a gene: 4. CDR1 is MDHEN, CDR2 SYDVKM, per germline.

The chain couples TRBV11-2 to TRBJ1-4; 10 bases line up with TRBD1. Trimming took 5 bases from V and 7 from J; bases not matched to a gene: 7. Per the germline V gene, CDR1 is SGHAT and CDR2 is FQNNGV. This CDR3 is built from 15 residues. The CDR3 reads CASSGRDRGGEKLFF. The CDR3 nucleotides are TGTGCCAGCAGCGGCCGGGACAGGGGAGGTGAAAAACTGTTTTTT.

This chain joins TRBV10-2 and TRBJ2-7; TRBD1 or TRBD2 may be the D gene (5 bases each). Germline CDR1 reads WSHSY; CDR2 reads SAAADI. This CDR3 region has 14 residues. The V end was cut by 6 bases, the J end by 2 bases, with 14 bases between. CDR3: CASSDLGETYEQYF. Written as DNA, the CDR3 is TGCGCCAGCAGCGATTTGGGGGAAACCTACGAGCAGTACTTC.

The table lists this clone with a count of one. For the CDR3, the DNA is TGTGCCAGCAGTTTATCATATGGGACCGAATACAATGAGCAGTTCTTC. This sequence encodes CASSLSYGTEYNEQFF. The chain has TRBV28 and TRBJ2-1; D possibly uses TRBD1 or TRBD2 (5 bases each). Trimming shortened V by 1 base and J by 4 bases, and 14 bases separated the two germline ends. This CDR3 is built from 16 residues. The V gene's germline CDR1 is MDHEN and CDR2 SYDVKM.

The chain has TRBV5-6 and TRBJ2-1; no clear D. V was trimmed by 1 base and J by 8 bases, leaving 19 bases between them. The germline V gene has CDR1 SGHDT and CDR2 YYEEEE. This CDR3 region has 16 residues. As DNA, the CDR3 is TGTGCCAGCAGCTTGAAGCTGTCCCTTGCGGAGTATGAGCAGTTCTTC. This translates into CASSLKLSLAEYEQFF.

The chain recombines TRBV5-4 with TRBJ2-7; 7 positions match TRBD2. The CDR3 is 13 residues long. Germline V gene data show CDR1 as SGHNT and CDR2 as YYREEE (reference sequence). J lost 3 bases, V lost 4 bases, and 4 bases had no gene match. CDR3 in amino acids: CASSLGEGYEQYF. DNA for the CDR3: TGTGCCAGCAGCCTCGGGGAGGGCTACGAGCAGTACTTC.

The V call is TRBV5-8, the J call TRBJ2-1, with D unclear. The CDR3 is made up of 12 amino acids. V lost 0 bases and J lost 8, with 6 bases in between. Germline values: CDR1 SGHTS, CDR2 YDEGEE. This chain's CDR3 is CASSLASYEQFF. Written as DNA, the CDR3 is TGTGCCAGCAGCTTGGCTAGTTATGAGCAGTTCTTC.

The gene calls are TRBV19 and TRBJ2-1; no reliable D call. The V end was cut by 0 bases, the J end by 7 bases, with 10 bases between. CDR3 length equals 14 residues. CDR1 is LNHDA, CDR2 SQIVND, per germline (reference sequence). The CDR3 is CASSIDLSRNEQFF. The CDR3 DNA is TGTGCCAGTAGTATAGATCTATCCAGAAATGAGCAGTTCTTC.

The chain joins TRBV19 to TRBJ2-3, with D tentatively TRBD2 (7 bases). Looked up from germline, CDR1 is LNHDA and CDR2 is SQIVND (reference sequence). The ends were cut back, 3 bases at V and 6 bases at J, with 10 bases in the middle. The CDR3 totals 13 residues. CDR3 protein: CASSIWGGDTQYF. DNA for the CDR3: TGTGCCAGTAGTATTTGGGGGGGCGATACGCAGTATTTT.

This rearrangement joins TRBV29-1 to TRBJ2-7, with 8 nucleotides matching TRBD2. With 4 bases clipped from V and 1 base from J, the junction kept 3 bases outside the gene matches. This CDR3 region has 13 residues. The germline V gene has CDR1 SQVTM and CDR2 ANQGSEA. CDR3 DNA sequence: TGCAGCGTTGTGGTAGCGGGGTCCTACGAGCAGTACTTC. Translation: CSVVVAGSYEQYF.

The V call is TRBV27, the J call TRBJ2-3; perhaps TRBD1 as D (6 bases). The V end was cut by 2 bases, the J end by 6 bases, with 12 bases between. There are 14 residues in the CDR3. Germline V gene lookup returns CDR1 MNHEY and CDR2 SMNVEV (reference sequence). For the CDR3, the DNA is TGTGCCAGCAGTTTAGCCGGACAGCTGGATACGCAGTATTTT. Its protein is CASSLAGQLDTQYF.

V and J are TRBV14 and TRBJ2-5; TRBD1 agrees at 9 bases. The CDR3 length is 15 residues. With 4 bases clipped from V and 5 bases from J, the junction kept 8 bases outside the gene matches. The germline V gene has CDR1 SGHDN and CDR2 FVKESK. CDR3 sequence reads: CASSLRDRVGETQYF. The CDR3 DNA reads TGTGCCAGCAGCCTCCGGGACAGGGTAGGGGAGACCCAGTACTTC.

This chain links TRBV7-2 with TRBJ2-5; tentatively, D is TRBD2 (5 bases). The assigned J gene may be wrong: the sequence end matches TRBJ2-7 better. This CDR3 is built from 15 residues. CDR1 and CDR2 from the germline V gene are SGHTA and FQGNSA. CDR3 protein: CASSLAGVGFYEQYF. The CDR3, as DNA: TGTGCCAGCAGCTTAGCGGGAGTTGGTTTTTACGAGCAGTACTTC.

The chain joins TRBV7-9 to TRBJ2-7; 7 bases line up with TRBD2. Germline CDR1 and CDR2: SEHNR and FQNEAQ (reference sequence). The CDR3 runs to 17 residues. Trimming cost V 5 bases and J 3 bases; bases outside gene matches: 16. CDR3 DNA: TGTGCCAGCAGCCCACCCCCCCAGGGAGGGAATTTCTACGAGCAGTACTTC. Its protein is CASSPPPQGGNFYEQYF.

The chain recombines TRBV27 with TRBJ1-1, with 10 bases identical to TRBD1. The CDR3 spans 15 residues. The trim removed 8 bases at V and 5 bases at J, leaving 11 bases unmatched. Germline loops: CDR1 MNHEY, CDR2 SMNVEV (reference sequence). The CDR3 loop is CASGGTGVQVTEAFF. CDR3 in DNA: TGTGCCAGCGGGGGGACAGGGGTGCAGGTTACTGAAGCTTTCTTT.

J is TRBJ1-1 and V is TRBV14, with 7 bases that match TRBD1. This CDR3 is built from 16 residues. The V gene's germline CDR1 is SGHDN and CDR2 FVKESK. Trimming at V came to 0 bases and at J to 0 bases, leaving 4 bases not matched to a gene. CDR3 nucleotide sequence: TGTGCCAGCAGCCAAGAGGCAGGGGGTCTGAACACTGAAGCTTTCTTT. Encoded protein: CASSQEAGGLNTEAFF.

The chain is built from TRBV9 and TRBJ2-5, with 7 positions matching TRBD2. This CDR3 is 16 amino acids long. Trimming removed 4 bases from V and 4 bases from J; junction bases left unmatched: 13. The germline V gene has CDR1 SGDLS and CDR2 YYNGEE. The CDR3, as DNA: TGTGCCAGCAGCCCATTTAGGAGCGGGATTACAGAGACCCAGTACTTC. Translation gives CASSPFRSGITETQYF.

The chain couples TRBV11-2 to TRBJ2-5, with 10 bases identical to TRBD1. Trimming took 3 bases from V and 5 from J; bases not matched to a gene: 6. CDR3 length: 15 amino acids. The germline CDR1 and CDR2 sequences are SGHAT and FQNNGV. Here the CDR3 reads CASSFRQGAWETQYF. The CDR3, as DNA: TGTGCCAGCAGCTTCAGACAGGGGGCTTGGGAGACCCAGTACTTC.

The rearrangement uses TRBV15 and TRBJ2-7; no firm D call. Between the trimmed V and J ends, which lost 5 bases and 0 bases, there was a span of 11 bases. The CDR3 runs 14 residues. Germline V gene data show CDR1 as LNHNV and CDR2 as YYDKDF (reference sequence). The CDR3 DNA reads TGTGCCACCAGCGTTCACAGCAGCTCCTACGAGCAGTACTTC. Encoded protein: CATSVHSSSYEQYF. Using reference TRBV15 and TRBJ2-7 for the parts outside the CDR3, the full variable domain is DAMVIQNPRYQVTQFGKPVTLSCSQTLNHNVMYWYQQKSSQAPKLLFHYYDKDFNNEADTPDNFQSRRPNTSFCFLDIRSPGLGDTAMYLCATSVHSSSYEQYFGPGTRLTVT.

V and J are TRBV6-5 and TRBJ2-7; D is ambiguous. The CDR3 is made up of 12 amino acids. The V end was cut by 6 bases, the J end by 6 bases, with 12 bases between. CDR1 is MNHEY and CDR2 is SVGAGI in the germline V gene. This chain's CDR3 is CASRSHVAEQYF. In nucleotides, the CDR3 is TGTGCCAGCAGATCACATGTGGCCGAGCAGTACTTC.

The V call is TRBV13, the J call TRBJ2-5; D is perhaps TRBD1 (7 bases). Germline CDR1 is PRHDT and CDR2 is FYEKMQ (reference sequence). The CDR3 extends over 15 amino acids. Trimming took 0 bases from V and 5 from J, leaving 13 bases between them. CDR3 coding DNA: TGTGCCAGCAGCTTAGGGCAGGGGGGTGATGAGACCCAGTACTTC. Protein sequence: CASSLGQGGDETQYF.

V is TRBV4-1 and J is TRBJ2-1, with 12 bases lining up with TRBD2. V shed 1 base and J 1 base; nucleotides not matched to a gene: 8. CDR3 length: 19 residues. CDR1 is MGHRA and CDR2 is YSYEKL in the germline V gene. The CDR3 DNA reads as TGCGCCAGCAGCCAAGGGAACCGACTAGCGGGAGCGTCCTACAATGAGCAGTTCTTC. As protein: CASSQGNRLAGASYNEQFF.

The rearrangement uses TRBV7-6 and TRBJ1-5; D call uncertain. Trimming took 2 bases from V and 2 from J, leaving 7 bases between them. The CDR3 runs 14 residues. Germline V CDR1 and CDR2: SGHVS, FNYEAQ. Here the CDR3 reads CASSLRVGNQPQHF. CDR3 coding DNA: TGTGCCAGCAGCTTAAGGGTTGGCAATCAGCCCCAGCATTTT.

This clone was counted a single time. The genes are TRBV2 and TRBJ2-2; TRBD2 matches 8 bases. J was trimmed by 5 bases and V by 4 bases; bases with no gene match: 6. The CDR3 sequence is 15 residues long. From germline, CDR1 is SNHLY and CDR2 FYNNEI. CDR3 bases: TGTGCCAGCAGTGCGGGGGGGTACAGAACCGGGGAGCTGTTTTTT. Residues: CASSAGGYRTGELFF.